These 28 T cell receptor beta chains came from one sample sequenced in a study of T cells in Graves' hyperthyroidism and ophthalmopathy. Authors of the study amplified TCR beta CDR3 regions from RNA transcripts. During a first-round RT-PCR of the TCR CDR3, the HTBI primer set was used. TCRdb analysed the multiplex PCR reads with MiXCR anew, one entry per CDR3 protein. The sample has hundreds of thousands of distinct CDR3 sequences, roughly 14% seen once. The specimen was blood. These receptor sequences come from a woman in her 40s with Graves' ophthalmopathy.

This clonotype was seen ten or more times. The chain employs TRBV12-3 or TRBV12-4 and TRBJ1-3; maybe TRBD1 (6 bases). The CDR3 covers 16 residues. V gave up 5 bases and J gave up 4 bases, with 18 bases separating them. In DNA form, the CDR3 reads TGTGCCAGCAGTCCGAACCGTGGGGGCTGGGGAAACACCATATATTTT. This gives the protein CASSPNRGGWGNTIYF.

There are many counts of this clonotype. V usage is TRBV6-2 or TRBV6-3 and J usage is TRBJ2-7; no firm D call. CDR3 length: 12 amino acids. From germline, CDR1 is MNHEY and CDR2 SVGEGT. V lost 10 bases and J 3 bases, leaving 13 bases between the germline ends. CDR3 protein: CATLSVGYEQYF. CDR3 nucleotides: TGTGCCACCCTGTCGGTGGGCTACGAGCAGTACTTC.

The chain couples TRBV28 to TRBJ1-1; D is perhaps TRBD1 (6 bases). The length of the CDR3 is 15 residues. The germline V gene has CDR1 MDHEN and CDR2 SYDVKM. With 8 bases removed from V and 6 bases from J, the gap between germline ends came to 22 bases. In DNA form, the CDR3 reads TGTGCCAGCCTTTTAAGGGGGGGGATAAGGTCTGAAGCTTTCTTT. This codes for CASLLRGGIRSEAFF.

This chain connects TRBV6-1 to TRBJ1-1, with D hard to call. CDR1 is MNHNS and CDR2 is SASEGT in the germline V gene. The CDR3 sequence is 10 residues long. V was shortened by 5 bases and J by 11 bases, with 9 bases between the two germline ends. DNA for the CDR3: TGTGCCAGCAGTTCCGGATGGGCTTTCTTT. Amino acid sequence: CASSSGWAFF.

A few counts support this clonotype. The genes are TRBV18 and TRBJ2-7, with 7 bases that match TRBD2. The junction had 11 bases not matched to a gene; V was cut back by 6 bases and J by 6 bases. From germline, CDR1 is KGHSH and CDR2 LQKENI. The CDR3 has 14 residues. The CDR3 DNA follows: TGTGCCAGCTCTAGGGGAGGGGAGTCCCGCGAGCAGTACTTC. Its protein is CASSRGGESREQYF.

This clonotype was seen a handful of times. This chain links TRBV12-3 or TRBV12-4 with TRBJ1-5; 10 nucleotides align to TRBD1. The CDR3 has 18 amino acids. With 1 base clipped from V and 6 bases from J, the junction kept 12 bases outside the gene matches. The CDR3 region is CASSLVIGIGQGGQPQHF. The CDR3 nucleotides are TGTGCCAGCAGTTTAGTGATCGGAATCGGACAGGGGGGTCAGCCCCAGCATTTT.

In its sample, this clonotype was seen many times. The rearrangement uses TRBV12-3 or TRBV12-4 and TRBJ1-1, with TRBD1 as a possible D gene (6 bases). CDR3 size: 14 residues. Trimming left V 4 bases short and J 1 base short, with 10 bases between. In DNA form, the CDR3 reads TGTGCCAGCAGTTCAGGACAGAGGAACACTGAAGCTTTCTTT. Translating it yields CASSSGQRNTEAFF.

This clonotype was counted a few times. This sequence joins TRBV20-1 and TRBJ2-7, with TRBD2 as a possible D gene (5 bases). The CDR3 consists of 16 residues. Trimming left V 0 bases short and J 2 bases short, with 17 bases between. Germline assignment: CDR1 DFQATT and CDR2 SNEGSKA (reference sequence). Here the CDR3 reads CSARDTSPGFPYEQYF. In DNA form, the CDR3 reads TGCAGTGCTAGAGATACCTCACCGGGATTCCCCTACGAGCAGTACTTC.

This clonotype was observed at least ten times. The chain combines TRBV6-2 or TRBV6-3 with TRBJ2-5; D possibly corresponds to TRBD1 (5 bases). V was clipped by 2 bases and J by 1 base, with 11 bases between them. The CDR3 runs to 15 residues. CDR1 and CDR2 from the germline V gene are MNHEY and SVGEGT. CDR3 DNA sequence: TGTGCCAGCAGTTACCTGACAGCCTTCCAAGAGACCCAGTACTTC. Amino acids: CASSYLTAFQETQYF.

The chain combines TRBV3-1 with TRBJ2-7; possible D gene TRBD2, 6 bases. Germline V gives CDR1 LGHDT, CDR2 YNNKEL (reference sequence). Between the trimmed V and J ends, which lost 1 base and 5 bases, there was a span of 15 bases. The CDR3 covers 15 residues. CDR3: CASSQGRGLRNEQYF. In DNA, the CDR3 is TGTGCCAGCAGCCAAGGGCGGGGACTTCGGAACGAGCAGTACTTC.

This clonotype was observed a handful of times. The V gene is TRBV20-1, the J gene TRBJ2-4, with 10 bases identical to TRBD1. J was trimmed by 8 bases and V by 6 bases; bases with no gene match: 7. The CDR3 spans 13 residues. The germline gives CDR1 DFQATT, CDR2 SNEGSKA (reference sequence). The CDR3 nucleotides are TGCAGTGCGGCACGGGGGACAGGGGACATTCAGTACTTC. Protein sequence: CSAARGTGDIQYF.

This clonotype occurred many times. The chain carries TRBV28 and TRBJ2-7; 9 nucleotides match TRBD2. CDR3 length equals 16 residues. The V gene's germline CDR1 is MDHEN and CDR2 SYDVKM. The ends lost 7 bases at V and 2 bases at J; junction bases unmatched: 12. The CDR3 loop is CASTMVSGRTTYEQYF. The DNA of the CDR3 is TGTGCCAGCACTATGGTGAGCGGGAGGACTACCTACGAGCAGTACTTC.

V usage is TRBV27 and J usage is TRBJ2-7; D is perhaps TRBD1 (6 bases). The CDR3 totals 14 residues. Per germline, CDR1 MNHEY and CDR2 SMNVEV (reference sequence). The ends were cut back, 5 bases at V and 2 bases at J, with 13 bases in the middle. The CDR3 nucleotides read TGTGCCAGCAGTATACAGGGATCCACCTACGAGCAGTACTTC. It encodes CASSIQGSTYEQYF.

V usage is TRBV20-1 and J usage is TRBJ2-2; perhaps TRBD2 as D (6 bases). CDR1 and CDR2 from the germline V gene are DFQATT and SNEGSKA (reference sequence). The CDR3 is 13 amino acids. V was trimmed by 6 bases and J by 3 bases, leaving 11 bases between them. The CDR3 DNA sequence: TGCAGTGCCCCGGGAGAAGACACCGGGGAGCTGTTTTTT. It yields the protein CSAPGEDTGELFF.

At least ten counts were recorded for this clonotype. Compared with germline, one end of the junction differs, possibly owing to a read error. The CDR3, as DNA: TGTGCCAGCAGTTGGGGGACATTGAACACCGAAGCTTTCTTT. Translation gives CASSWGTLNTEAFF. The chain employs TRBV12-3 or TRBV12-4 and TRBJ1-1; D may be TRBD1 (6 bases). CDR3 length: 14 residues.

This clonotype was observed a handful of times. Germline is not matched at one junction end, which may reflect a read error. CDR3 nucleotide sequence: TGTGCCAGCAGCGCCACAGGGTCGAACACCGGGGAGCTGTCTTTT. Translation: CASSATGSNTGELSF. The chain recombines TRBV9 with TRBJ2-2; possibly TRBD1 for D (6 bases). CDR3 size: 15 residues. Germline V gene lookup returns CDR1 SGDLS and CDR2 YYNGEE.

This clonotype has a count of ten or more. The J gene is TRBJ1-3, the V gene TRBV28; D perhaps matches TRBD1 (5 bases). V shed 3 bases and J shed 2 bases, with 11 bases lying between them. This CDR3 is built from 15 residues. Germline V lookup: CDR1 MDHEN, CDR2 SYDVKM. In nucleotides, the CDR3 is TGTGCCAGCAGTTTGGGAGGGGCGGCTGGAAACACCATATATTTT. This encodes CASSLGGAAGNTIYF.

This clonotype came up many times. This chain links TRBV28 with TRBJ1-1; D might be TRBD1 (5 bases). The V and J ends lost 7 bases and 9 bases respectively, with 21 bases between them. The CDR3 has 14 amino acids. In germline, CDR1 is MDHEN, CDR2 SYDVKM. The CDR3 sequence: CASTAPNIWGQAFF. The CDR3 nucleotides read TGTGCCAGCACCGCACCAAACATCTGGGGCCAAGCTTTCTTT.

This clonotype was seen more than once but under ten times. A much larger clone is a single base away; this may be a read error. The chain couples TRBV27 to TRBJ2-2, with D unresolved. This CDR3 has 13 amino acids. Germline assignment: CDR1 MNHEY and CDR2 SMNVEV (reference sequence). Trimming cost V 6 bases and J 0 bases, with 5 bases left between them. In nucleotides, the CDR3 is TGTGCCAGCAGACACACGAACACCGGGGAGCTGTTTTTT. The encoded protein is CASRHTNTGELFF.

This clonotype was seen repeatedly, ten times or more. The genes are TRBV12-3 or TRBV12-4 and TRBJ2-7, with D possibly TRBD2 on 6 matching bases. Trimming pared 6 bases from V and 2 bases from J, leaving 11 bases between. The length of the CDR3 is 13 residues. The CDR3 sequence is CASSLASPYEQYF. In nucleotides, the CDR3 is TGTGCCAGCAGCCTAGCGTCTCCCTACGAGCAGTACTTC.

This clonotype was detected ten times or more. The gene calls are TRBV30 and TRBJ2-7; 7 bases match TRBD1. After removal of 2 bases from V and 6 bases from J, the junction contained 7 bases not matched to a gene. The CDR3 loop spans 13 amino acids. Germline V lookup: CDR1 GTSNPN, CDR2 SVGIG (reference sequence). The CDR3 protein is CAWSRGQMGEQYF. CDR3 DNA sequence: TGTGCCTGGAGTAGGGGGCAAATGGGCGAGCAGTACTTC.

At least ten counts were recorded for this clonotype. The chain joins TRBV11-2 to TRBJ2-5, with 10 bases identical to TRBD2. The CDR3 is 14 amino acids. V was pared by 5 bases and J by 4 bases, with 4 bases of the junction left unmatched. Germline CDR1 and CDR2: SGHAT and FQNNGV. In nucleotides, the CDR3 is TGTGCCAGCAGCCCTAGCGGGAGTGGAGAGACCCAGTACTTC. Encoded protein: CASSPSGSGETQYF. The entire variable domain, with the rest obtained from reference TRBV11-2 and TRBJ2-5, is as follows: EAGVAQSPRYKIIEKRQSVAFWCNPISGHATLYWYQQILGQGPKLLIQFQNNGVVDDSQLPKDRFSAERLKGVDSTLKIQPAKLEDSAVYLCASSPSGSGETQYFGPGTRLLVL.

In this sample, this clonotype turned up many times. V usage is TRBV6-1 and J usage is TRBJ2-5; 8 bases align to TRBD2. The CDR3 runs 14 residues. Trimming removed 6 bases from V and 0 bases from J; junction bases left unmatched: 3. Germline CDR1 reads MNHNS; CDR2 reads SASEGT. CDR3 nucleotides: TGTGCCAGCAGCATAGCGGGGTACCAAGAGACCCAGTACTTC. The encoded protein is CASSIAGYQETQYF.

In this sample, this clonotype turned up many times. This CDR3 reads CAWTPGLLAHEQYF. The CDR3 bases are TGTGCCTGGACCCCTGGACTTCTAGCCCACGAGCAGTACTTC. V gene TRBV30 combines with J gene TRBJ2-7, with a tentative D call TRBD2 (5 bases). The CDR3 spans 14 residues. Trimming cost V 4 bases and J 5 bases, with 18 bases left between them. CDR1 GTSNPN and CDR2 SVGIG come from the germline V gene (reference sequence). The full variable domain, completed using reference TRBV30 and TRBJ2-7, is SQTIHQWPATLVQPVGSPLSLECTVEGTSNPNLYWYRQAAGRGLQLLFYSVGIGQISSEVPQNLSASRPQDRQFILSSKKLLLSDSGFYLCAWTPGLLAHEQYFGPGTRLTVT.

The chain carries TRBV7-9 and TRBJ2-5; no reliable D call. Germline lookup yields CDR1 SEHNR and CDR2 FQNEAQ (reference sequence). The V end lost 4 bases, the J end lost 5 bases, and 14 bases lay between the germline ends. This CDR3 spans 14 amino acids. The CDR3 is CASSYTDDWETQYF. CDR3 coding DNA: TGTGCCAGCAGCTACACCGATGATTGGGAGACCCAGTACTTC.

As DNA, the CDR3 is TGTGCCTGCACCTCGGGGAGGACCTACGAGCAGTACTTC. Protein product: CACTSGRTYEQYF. The chain carries TRBV30 and TRBJ2-7, with a tentative D call TRBD2 (6 bases). V lost 6 bases and J 2 bases, leaving 14 bases between the germline ends. There are 13 residues in the CDR3. Looked up from germline, CDR1 is GTSNPN and CDR2 is SVGIG (reference sequence).

This clonotype has ten or more counts. V is TRBV20-1 and J is TRBJ2-2, with D maybe TRBD2 (5 bases). The germline V gene encodes CDR1 DFQATT and CDR2 SNEGSKA (reference sequence). The V end lost 2 bases, the J end lost 1 base, and 14 bases lay between the germline ends. This CDR3 is 16 amino acids long. The CDR3 loop is CSARRPGRVNTGELFF. CDR3 in DNA: TGCAGTGCTAGACGGCCCGGGCGGGTGAACACCGGGGAGCTGTTTTTT.

Ten or more counts support this clonotype. CDR3 protein: CSANDRGRLGNQPQHF. The CDR3 nucleotides read TGCAGTGCTAATGACAGGGGGCGGTTGGGCAATCAGCCCCAGCATTTT. The chain has TRBV20-1 and TRBJ1-5; TRBD1 aligns across 10 bases. Germline trimming cut 4 bases from V and 2 bases from J; bases unmatched to any gene: 8. Germline assignment: CDR1 DFQATT and CDR2 SNEGSKA (reference sequence). The CDR3 sequence is 16 residues long.